A selection of T cell receptor beta chains follows, all from one sample in a study of blood T cell repertoires in COVID-19. The table came from immunoSEQ multiplex PCR; TCRdb's copy has only in-frame clones and leaves some out. The sample yields 350,000 to 400,000 clones, more than 80% seen once. The sample taken for sequencing was PBMCs or T cells enriched from blood (not recorded which). Every receptor here comes from a man aged 18 to 29 who had recovered from COVID-19. Each CDR3 is given with its conserved first and last residue. Fields, in order: CDR3 protein, CDR3 DNA, clone size, D gene, J gene, V gene. D genes are given only for firm matches. Some rows mark clone size as missing; the rest say once, few, many or name a class of expanded clone.

cdr3_aa: CASSQVGTWTNYGYTF
cdr3_nt: TGCGCCAGCAGCCAAGTGGGGACATGGACTAACTATGGCTACACCTTC
clone_size: -
d_call: -
j_call: TRBJ1-2
v_call: TRBV4-1

cdr3_aa: CASRTKTGGTGELFF
cdr3_nt: TGTGCCAGCAGGACCAAGACAGGGGGCACCGGGGAGCTGTTTTTT
clone_size: -
d_call: TRBD1
j_call: TRBJ2-2
v_call: TRBV7-6

cdr3_aa: CAIRRQANNSPLHF
cdr3_nt: TGTGCCATCAGAAGACAGGCTAATAATTCACCCCTCCACTTT
clone_size: -
d_call: -
j_call: TRBJ1-6
v_call: TRBV10-3

cdr3_aa: CASSPRQGGYYNEQFF
cdr3_nt: TGTGCCAGCAGCCCTCGACAGGGGGGCTACTACAATGAGCAGTTCTTC
clone_size: -
d_call: TRBD1
j_call: TRBJ2-1
v_call: TRBV9

cdr3_aa: CASSYSGRGSYEQYF
cdr3_nt: TGTGCCAGCAGTTACTCTGGCAGGGGAAGCTACGAGCAGTACTTC
clone_size: -
d_call: -
j_call: TRBJ2-7
v_call: TRBV6-2/TRBV6-3

cdr3_aa: CASSRAGADTQYF
cdr3_nt: TGTGCCAGCAGTCGGGCGGGGGCAGATACGCAGTATTTT
clone_size: -
d_call: TRBD2
j_call: TRBJ2-3
v_call: TRBV3-1/TRBV3-2

cdr3_aa: CAISDSGPGGAGELFF
cdr3_nt: TGTGCCATCAGTGACTCGGGGCCAGGGGGCGCCGGGGAGCTGTTTTTT
clone_size: -
d_call: TRBD1
j_call: TRBJ2-2
v_call: TRBV10-3

cdr3_aa: CASSSGYQPQHF
cdr3_nt: TGTGCCAGCAGTTCAGGTTATCAGCCCCAGCATTTT
clone_size: once
d_call: -
j_call: TRBJ1-5
v_call: TRBV28

cdr3_aa: CASSLGQPSSGANVLTF
cdr3_nt: TGTGCCAGCAGTTTGGGACAGCCCTCCTCTGGGGCCAACGTCCTGACTTTC
clone_size: once
d_call: TRBD1
j_call: TRBJ2-6
v_call: TRBV27

cdr3_aa: CASSPVHFSGHQNTEAFF
cdr3_nt: TGTGCCAGCAGCCCGGTACATTTCTCGGGACACCAGAACACTGAAGCTTTCTTT
clone_size: -
d_call: -
j_call: TRBJ1-1
v_call: TRBV5-8

cdr3_aa: CASRRQVWNTGELFF
cdr3_nt: TGTGCCAGCCGGAGACAGGTCTGGAACACCGGGGAGCTGTTTTTT
clone_size: -
d_call: -
j_call: TRBJ2-2
v_call: TRBV19

cdr3_aa: CASSVKSYGGLAGGTNEQFF
cdr3_nt: TGTGCCAGCAGTGTAAAGTCATACGGGGGACTAGCGGGGGGCACGAATGAGCAGTTCTTC
clone_size: -
d_call: TRBD2
j_call: TRBJ2-1
v_call: TRBV6-1

cdr3_aa: CASSLNGGGTGELFF
cdr3_nt: TGTGCCAGCAGCTTAAACGGGGGAGGGACCGGGGAGCTGTTTTTT
clone_size: -
d_call: TRBD2
j_call: TRBJ2-2
v_call: TRBV7-3

cdr3_aa: CASRPGQGNGPISYGYTF
cdr3_nt: TGTGCCAGCAGACCTGGACAGGGAAACGGTCCCATTTCTTATGGCTACACCTTC
clone_size: once
d_call: TRBD1
j_call: TRBJ1-2
v_call: TRBV7-2

cdr3_aa: CSALIQDYLSGYNEQFF
cdr3_nt: TGCAGCGCCCTGATCCAGGACTACCTTTCTGGCTACAATGAGCAGTTCTTC
clone_size: once
d_call: -
j_call: TRBJ2-1
v_call: TRBV29-1

cdr3_aa: CASGQGKDQPQHF
cdr3_nt: TGTGCCAGTGGACAGGGGAAGGATCAGCCCCAGCATTTT
clone_size: -
d_call: TRBD1
j_call: TRBJ1-5
v_call: TRBV19

cdr3_aa: CASSPGTAYQETQYF
cdr3_nt: TGTGCCAGCAGTCCTGGGACTGCGTACCAAGAGACCCAGTACTTC
clone_size: -
d_call: -
j_call: TRBJ2-5
v_call: TRBV11-3

cdr3_aa: CASSLSVTGELFF
cdr3_nt: TGTGCCAGCAGCTTATCAGTCACCGGGGAGCTGTTTTTT
clone_size: -
d_call: -
j_call: TRBJ2-2
v_call: TRBV7-9

cdr3_aa: CASKSATGELFF
cdr3_nt: TGCGCCAGCAAGTCAGCGACCGGGGAGCTGTTTTTT
clone_size: -
d_call: -
j_call: TRBJ2-2
v_call: TRBV5-1

cdr3_aa: CASSQMGQAKRNTEAFF
cdr3_nt: TGTGCCAGCAGCCAGATGGGACAGGCTAAAAGGAACACTGAAGCTTTCTTT
clone_size: once
d_call: TRBD1
j_call: TRBJ1-1
v_call: TRBV4-2

cdr3_aa: CAISGSLASSSYNEQFF
cdr3_nt: TGTGCCATCAGTGGAAGTCTAGCGTCAAGCTCCTACAATGAGCAGTTCTTC
clone_size: once
d_call: -
j_call: TRBJ2-1
v_call: TRBV10-3

cdr3_aa: CAWSVKLAGLNEQFF
cdr3_nt: TGTGCCTGGAGTGTAAAACTAGCGGGTCTGAATGAGCAGTTCTTC
clone_size: -
d_call: TRBD2
j_call: TRBJ2-1
v_call: TRBV30

cdr3_aa: CASSPLQPDTQYF
cdr3_nt: TGTGCCAGCTCACCGCTACAGCCCGATACGCAGTATTTT
clone_size: -
d_call: -
j_call: TRBJ2-3
v_call: TRBV18

cdr3_aa: CSARSLDTQYF
cdr3_nt: TGCAGTGCTAGATCCTTAGATACGCAGTATTTT
clone_size: once
d_call: -
j_call: TRBJ2-3
v_call: TRBV20-1

cdr3_aa: CASSLHLASGGEQYF
cdr3_nt: TGTGCCAGCAGTTTACATTTAGCGTCGGGGGGCGAGCAGTACTTC
clone_size: -
d_call: TRBD2
j_call: TRBJ2-7
v_call: TRBV27

cdr3_aa: CASSILAGGGDEQFF
cdr3_nt: TGTGCCAGCAGTATACTAGCGGGAGGAGGCGATGAGCAGTTCTTC
clone_size: -
d_call: TRBD2
j_call: TRBJ2-1
v_call: TRBV28

cdr3_aa: CASSPTERETQYF
cdr3_nt: TGTGCCAGCAGCCCGACGGAGCGAGAGACCCAGTACTTC
clone_size: -
d_call: -
j_call: TRBJ2-5
v_call: TRBV7-9

cdr3_aa: CASSFDRGTEAFF
cdr3_nt: TGTGCCAGCAGCTTCGACAGGGGAACTGAAGCTTTCTTT
clone_size: few
d_call: TRBD1
j_call: TRBJ1-1
v_call: TRBV11-2

cdr3_aa: CASSVGASDRGETQYF
cdr3_nt: TGTGCCAGCAGCGTCGGCGCCTCGGACCGGGGAGAGACCCAGTACTTC
clone_size: -
d_call: -
j_call: TRBJ2-5
v_call: TRBV9

cdr3_aa: CASSLRTDMNTEAFF
cdr3_nt: TGCGCCAGCAGCCTCCGGACAGATATGAACACTGAAGCTTTCTTT
clone_size: -
d_call: -
j_call: TRBJ1-1
v_call: TRBV5-1

cdr3_aa: CASSPEVLANTGELFF
cdr3_nt: TGCGCCAGCAGCCCCGAGGTTCTGGCGAACACCGGGGAGCTGTTTTTT
clone_size: -
d_call: -
j_call: TRBJ2-2
v_call: TRBV4-1

cdr3_aa: CAISRLAKETQYF
cdr3_nt: TGTGCCATCAGTCGACTCGCGAAAGAGACCCAGTACTTC
clone_size: -
d_call: -
j_call: TRBJ2-5
v_call: TRBV10-3

cdr3_aa: CASSGGTDASGNTIYF
cdr3_nt: TGTGCCAGCAGCGGAGGGACTGACGCCTCTGGAAACACCATATATTTT
clone_size: -
d_call: -
j_call: TRBJ1-3
v_call: TRBV9

cdr3_aa: CASSIPGQGLTSYNSPLHF
cdr3_nt: TGTGCCAGCAGTATACCGGGACAGGGTCTTACCTCCTATAATTCACCCCTCCACTTT
clone_size: -
d_call: TRBD1
j_call: TRBJ1-6
v_call: TRBV28

cdr3_aa: CASSYSGRTGELFF
cdr3_nt: TGTGCCAGCAGTTACAGCGGGAGGACCGGGGAGCTGTTTTTT
clone_size: -
d_call: TRBD2
j_call: TRBJ2-2
v_call: TRBV27

cdr3_aa: CSVVDRAYGYTF
cdr3_nt: TGCAGCGTTGTGGACAGGGCCTATGGCTACACCTTC
clone_size: once
d_call: TRBD1
j_call: TRBJ1-2
v_call: TRBV29-1

cdr3_aa: CASSVESGTIKYF
cdr3_nt: TGTGCCAGCAGCGTAGAATCTGGGACTATAAAATATTTT
clone_size: -
d_call: TRBD2
j_call: TRBJ2-3
v_call: TRBV9

cdr3_aa: CASSLVGSRTGELFF
cdr3_nt: TGCGCCAGCAGCTTGGTGGGCAGCCGCACCGGGGAGCTGTTTTTT
clone_size: -
d_call: -
j_call: TRBJ2-2
v_call: TRBV5-1

cdr3_aa: CASSEVGANTEAFF
cdr3_nt: TGTGCCAGCAGTGAAGTGGGGGCGAACACTGAAGCTTTCTTT
clone_size: -
d_call: -
j_call: TRBJ1-1
v_call: TRBV6-1

cdr3_aa: CASSLGLNTEAFF
cdr3_nt: TGTGCCAGCAGCTTAGGGCTAAACACTGAAGCTTTCTTT
clone_size: -
d_call: -
j_call: TRBJ1-1
v_call: TRBV13

cdr3_aa: CASSSGTAVLETQYF
cdr3_nt: TGCGCCAGCAGTTCCGGGACTGCGGTGTTGGAGACCCAGTACTTC
clone_size: -
d_call: -
j_call: TRBJ2-5
v_call: TRBV5-1

cdr3_aa: CASSAPSGPGGYNEQFF
cdr3_nt: TGTGCCAGCAGCGCCCCCTCAGGGCCGGGTGGGTACAATGAGCAGTTCTTC
clone_size: -
d_call: -
j_call: TRBJ2-1
v_call: TRBV9

cdr3_aa: CASRGQTGFNSPLHF
cdr3_nt: TGTGCCAGCAGGGGCCAGACAGGGTTTAATTCACCCCTCCACTTT
clone_size: -
d_call: TRBD1
j_call: TRBJ1-6
v_call: TRBV5-6

cdr3_aa: CASSLPMNRAGYTF
cdr3_nt: TGTGCCAGCAGCTTACCTATGAACCGAGCGGGCTACACCTTC
clone_size: -
d_call: -
j_call: TRBJ1-2
v_call: TRBV7-2

cdr3_aa: CASSTRLGLSTDTQYF
cdr3_nt: TGTGCCAGTAGTACCCGACTAGGCCTGAGCACAGATACGCAGTATTTT
clone_size: -
d_call: -
j_call: TRBJ2-3
v_call: TRBV19

cdr3_aa: CASSEQPSNEKLFF
cdr3_nt: TGTGCCAGCAGCGAACAACCGTCTAATGAAAAACTGTTTTTT
clone_size: -
d_call: -
j_call: TRBJ1-4
v_call: TRBV9

cdr3_aa: CASSETEEQLAEPYEQYF
cdr3_nt: TGTGCCAGCAGTGAAACCGAGGAGCAACTAGCGGAGCCCTACGAGCAGTACTTC
clone_size: -
d_call: TRBD2
j_call: TRBJ2-7
v_call: TRBV2

cdr3_aa: CASSPTTISGNTIYF
cdr3_nt: TGTGCCAGCTCACCGACGACAATCTCTGGAAACACCATATATTTT
clone_size: -
d_call: -
j_call: TRBJ1-3
v_call: TRBV18

cdr3_aa: CASSLGQGFNEKLFF
cdr3_nt: TGCGCCAGCAGCTTGGGACAGGGGTTTAATGAAAAACTGTTTTTT
clone_size: -
d_call: TRBD1
j_call: TRBJ1-4
v_call: TRBV5-1

cdr3_aa: CASSRAGGLRYEQYF
cdr3_nt: TGTGCCAGCAGTCGGGCGGGGGGATTGAGATACGAGCAGTACTTC
clone_size: -
d_call: TRBD2
j_call: TRBJ2-7
v_call: TRBV28

cdr3_aa: CASSPVSGSSTDTQYF
cdr3_nt: TGTGCCAGCAGTCCCGTTAGCGGATCTAGCACAGATACGCAGTATTTT
clone_size: -
d_call: -
j_call: TRBJ2-3
v_call: TRBV28